This entry features one TCR beta chain sequence. Its antigen is currently unknown. The data belong to a study of cytomegalovirus exposure and HLA in healthy donors. Points from the study as a whole: According to a subsequent analysis, TCR clusters identified in the first cohort showed a tendency to co-occur across the approximately 120 validation repertoires. Cytomegalovirus association was assigned to approximately 160 TCR beta chains.

TCRdb's copy holds only in-frame clones and misses some; the assay was immunoSEQ multiplex PCR. The data show almost 200,000 clones, roughly three quarters seen once. CDR1 is MNHNS and CDR2 is SASEGT in the germline V gene. The length of the CDR3 is 13 residues. Trimming took 6 bases from V and 4 from J, leaving 13 bases between them. What was sequenced was PBMCs. The rearrangement links TRBV6-1 to TRBJ2-7, with D perhaps matching TRBD1 (7 bases). The receptor comes from a woman aged 25-40 years in good health and CMV-seronegative. CDR3 in amino acids: CASRGGQLYEQYF. Here the CDR3 DNA reads TGTGCCAGCAGGGGGGGACAGTTGTACGAGCAGTACTTC.